The 27 T cell receptor beta chains given below trace back to one sample, sequenced in a study of control samples from healthy donors and cancer patients. Assay: immunoSEQ multiplex PCR; the TCRdb copy retains only in-frame clones and omits some. Its table lists roughly 200,000 clones. The specimen sequenced was blood. The receptors stem from a woman in her 30s in good health.

The rearrangement uses TRBV2 and TRBJ2-6, with D uncertain. The germline V gene has CDR1 SNHLY and CDR2 FYNNEI. The V end was cut by 5 bases, the J end by 0 bases, with 5 bases between. This CDR3 has 14 residues. The CDR3 spells CASSFSSGANVLTF. DNA for the CDR3: TGTGCCAGCAGTTTTAGCTCTGGGGCCAACGTCCTGACTTTC.

The V call is TRBV12-3 or TRBV12-4, the J call TRBJ1-2; TRBD1 matches 9 bases. V dropped 7 bases and J dropped 5; count of bases not matched to a gene: 5. The CDR3 is 13 residues long. The CDR3 region is CASTLGQGYGYTF. Here the CDR3 DNA reads TGTGCCAGCACTCTAGGACAGGGGTATGGCTACACCTTC.

The rearrangement joins TRBV29-1 to TRBJ1-3, with D possibly matching TRBD1 (5 bases). The V end lost 7 bases, the J end lost 0 bases, and 13 bases lay between the germline ends. The CDR3 consists of 14 residues. Germline-derived CDR1 and CDR2 are SQVTM and ANQGSEA. The DNA of the CDR3 is TGCAGCGCCGTCGTTAGGGGCTCTGGAAACACCATATATTTT. This translates into CSAVVRGSGNTIYF.

In regard to this clone: The germline gene is not matched at one end of the junction; a read error may be the cause. This rearrangement joins TRBV5-1 to TRBJ1-2, with D perhaps TRBD1 (5 bases). CDR1 SGHRS and CDR2 YFSETQ come from the germline V gene. The CDR3 totals 15 residues. CDR3 nucleotide sequence: TGCGCCAGCAGCTTGGTGAGTTCAGGGAACTACGGCTACACCTTC. Its translation is CASSLVSSGNYGYTF.

This chain links TRBV19 with TRBJ2-2, with 9 positions matching TRBD2. Unmatched junction bases numbered 7, after V lost 6 bases and J lost 2 bases. Germline lookup yields CDR1 LNHDA and CDR2 SQIVND (reference sequence). The CDR3 is 16 amino acids. CDR3 DNA sequence: TGTGCCAGTAGATCGGGACTAGCCGGTAACACCGGGGAGCTGTTTTTT. Protein product: CASRSGLAGNTGELFF.

The V call is TRBV6-1, the J call TRBJ2-3; TRBD1 aligns across 10 bases. The CDR3 is 16 residues long. Trimming cost V 4 bases and J 5 bases; bases outside gene matches: 9. Looked up from germline, CDR1 is MNHNS and CDR2 is SASEGT. CDR3 coding DNA: TGTGCCAGCAGTGTTTTACCGGGACAGGGGCAAGATACGCAGTATTTT. Translating gives CASSVLPGQGQDTQYF.

This chain uses TRBV9 with TRBJ2-2; tentatively, D is TRBD1 (6 bases). The CDR3 consists of 14 residues. V shed 3 bases and J shed 7 bases, with 13 bases lying between them. Germline CDR1 SGDLS, CDR2 YYNGEE. The CDR3 spells CASSGNTGYGELFF. The DNA of the CDR3 is TGTGCCAGCAGCGGGAATACAGGGTACGGGGAGCTGTTTTTT.

The V and J genes are TRBV6-5 and TRBJ1-2, with no clear D. V was clipped by 5 bases and J by 3 bases, with 16 bases between them. Germline lookup yields CDR1 MNHEY and CDR2 SVGAGI. The CDR3 consists of 15 residues. For the CDR3, the DNA is TGTGCCAGCAGTCCCAAACCCCACGGGGACTATGGCTACACCTTC. The encoded protein is CASSPKPHGDYGYTF.

The rearrangement uses TRBV4-1 and TRBJ1-1; D ambiguous. V was pared by 4 bases and J by 4 bases, with 10 bases between. Germline V lookup: CDR1 MGHRA, CDR2 YSYEKL. The CDR3 totals 13 residues. The CDR3 sequence is CASSPGKGTEAFF. The CDR3, as DNA: TGCGCCAGCAGCCCGGGTAAAGGCACTGAAGCTTTCTTT.

The J gene is TRBJ1-1, the V gene TRBV7-2; 10 nucleotides align to TRBD1. V shed 6 bases, J shed 3 bases, and the junction held 10 bases outside the gene matches. This CDR3 comprises 16 residues. Germline CDR1 and CDR2: SGHTA and FQGNSA. CDR3: CASRPDRGRGYTEAFF. The DNA of the CDR3 is TGTGCCAGCAGACCCGACAGGGGGCGAGGTTACACTGAAGCTTTCTTT.

CDR3 nucleotide sequence: TGTGCCAGCAGCACGGTGAGCCAACCCACGCAGTATTTT. Translating it yields CASSTVSQPTQYF. The chain links TRBV11-2 to TRBJ2-3; D is ambiguous. From germline, CDR1 is SGHAT and CDR2 FQNNGV. The CDR3 contains 13 residues. The V end lost 5 bases, the J end lost 9 bases, and 15 bases lay between the germline ends.

V is TRBV7-3 and J is TRBJ1-1; a possible D gene is TRBD1 (5 bases). Looked up from germline, CDR1 is SGHTA and CDR2 is FQGTGA. Between the trimmed V and J ends, which lost 2 bases and 8 bases, there was a span of 9 bases. This CDR3 is built from 12 residues. Here the CDR3 reads CASSLAKGEAFF. DNA for the CDR3: TGTGCCAGCAGCTTAGCCAAGGGGGAAGCTTTCTTT.

The rearrangement links TRBV10-2 to TRBJ1-1; 9 bases fit TRBD1. In germline, CDR1 is WSHSY, CDR2 SAAADI. J was trimmed by 5 bases and V by 0 bases; bases with no gene match: 1. The CDR3 is 14 amino acids. CDR3 loop: CASSESTGGTEAFF. The DNA for the CDR3 is TGCGCCAGCAGTGAGTCGACAGGGGGGACTGAAGCTTTCTTT.

In the case of this clone: A junction boundary mismatches the germline segment, possibly from a read error. V and J are TRBV7-7 and TRBJ2-7; perhaps TRBD2 as D (7 bases). The length of the CDR3 is 18 residues. Germline CDR1 SSHAT, CDR2 FNYEAQ (reference sequence). DNA of the CDR3: TGTGCTAGCAGCTTAGGAATTTTTAGGGGGGGACAATCCTACGAGCAGTACTTC. Its protein product is CASSLGIFRGGQSYEQYF.

The rearrangement uses TRBV12-3 or TRBV12-4 and TRBJ2-3; D uncertain. The CDR3 has 12 amino acids. The V end was cut by 3 bases, the J end by 7 bases, with 8 bases between. CDR3 nucleotides: TGTGCCAGCAGTTTCAAGGTGAATACGCAGTATTTT. It yields the protein CASSFKVNTQYF.

The J gene is TRBJ2-5, the V gene TRBV5-4, with no clear D. Per germline, CDR1 SGHNT and CDR2 YYREEE (reference sequence). Trimming stripped 4 bases from V and 2 bases from J, with 9 bases between. This CDR3 has 13 amino acids. The CDR3 reads CASSQEFQETQYF. CDR3 DNA: TGTGCCAGCAGCCAAGAGTTTCAAGAGACCCAGTACTTC.

The chain couples TRBV10-3 to TRBJ2-5; TRBD1 matches 7 bases. The CDR3 spans 14 residues. The germline CDR1 and CDR2 sequences are ENHRY and SYGVKD. Losses at the gene ends were 2 bases for V and 5 bases for J; bases not matched to a gene: 5. The CDR3 region has the DNA TGTGCCATCAGTGAGCGGCAGGGGGTGGAGACCCAGTACTTC. Translation: CAISERQGVETQYF.

The chain employs TRBV24-1 and TRBJ1-2; 8 bases agree with TRBD1. The CDR3 is 14 amino acids. The germline CDR1 and CDR2 sequences are KGHDR and SFDVKD. The ends lost 1 base at V and 6 bases at J; junction bases unmatched: 3. The CDR3 here is CATSDFRTGHGYTF. CDR3 nucleotide sequence: TGTGCCACCAGTGATTTTAGGACAGGGCATGGCTACACCTTC.

The chain has TRBV6-2 or TRBV6-3 and TRBJ2-5; D may be TRBD2 (6 bases). This CDR3 contains 15 residues. V was shortened by 2 bases and J by 4 bases, with 14 bases between the two germline ends. The germline CDR1 and CDR2 sequences are MNHEY and SVGEGT. CDR3 coding DNA: TGTGCCAGCAGTTACCTGACTAGTTTTGGAGAGACCCAGTACTTC. Translated: CASSYLTSFGETQYF.

This chain connects TRBV6-5 to TRBJ1-5, with D possibly matching TRBD1 (5 bases). The CDR3 is 15 residues long. Germline-derived CDR1 and CDR2 are MNHEY and SVGAGI. V shed 6 bases and J shed 2 bases, with 14 bases lying between them. The CDR3, as DNA: TGTGCCAGCAGCCTGGTGGGGGGAGGCAATCAGCCCCAGCATTTT. Residues: CASSLVGGGNQPQHF.

The gene calls are TRBV4-1 and TRBJ1-3; weak D call: TRBD1 (5 bases). The germline V gene encodes CDR1 MGHRA and CDR2 YSYEKL. V lost 1 base to trimming and J lost 1 base, with 17 bases between them. The CDR3 sequence is 18 residues long. The CDR3 coding sequence is TGCGCCAGCAGCCAAGGGGGATTTCAGGGCTATTCTGGAAACACCATATATTTT. Translated, it gives CASSQGGFQGYSGNTIYF.

V is TRBV9 and J is TRBJ1-5, with D hard to call. Germline CDR1 and CDR2: SGDLS and YYNGEE. The V and J ends lost 0 bases and 2 bases respectively, with 6 bases between them. The CDR3 totals 14 residues. The CDR3 spells CASSVGQGNQPQHF. The DNA of the CDR3 is TGTGCCAGCAGCGTAGGACAAGGCAATCAGCCCCAGCATTTT. Variable domain in full (rest from reference TRBV9 and TRBJ1-5): DSGVTQTPKHLITATGQRVTLRCSPRSGDLSVYWYQQSLDQGLQFLIQYYNGEERAKGNILERFSAQQFPDLHSELNLSSLELGDSALYFCASSVGQGNQPQHFGDGTRLSIL.

This sequence joins TRBV5-4 and TRBJ2-7; 9 bases line up with TRBD1. CDR3 length: 16 residues. The germline V gene encodes CDR1 SGHNT and CDR2 YYREEE (reference sequence). With 0 bases clipped from V and 3 bases from J, the junction kept 7 bases outside the gene matches. CDR3 nucleotide sequence: TGTGCCAGCAGCTTGGGCAGGGGACAGGGAAGCTACGAGCAGTACTTC. As protein: CASSLGRGQGSYEQYF. Supplemented by reference TRBV5-4 and TRBJ2-7, the full variable domain reads ETGVTQSPTHLIKTRGQQVTLRCSSQSGHNTVSWYQQALGQGPQFIFQYYREEENGRGNFPPRFSGLQFPNYSSELNVNALELDDSALYLCASSLGRGQGSYEQYFGPGTRLTVT.

The genes are TRBV6-5 and TRBJ2-7; D unresolved. Trimming removed 2 bases from V and 2 bases from J, with 7 bases in between. The CDR3 sequence is 13 residues long. CDR1 is MNHEY, CDR2 SVGAGI, per germline. The CDR3 region has the DNA TGTGCCAGCAGTTACGGCGGTCCCTACGAGCAGTACTTC. Protein sequence: CASSYGGPYEQYF.

The rearrangement links TRBV6-2 or TRBV6-3 to TRBJ2-7, with 8 bases aligning to TRBD2. The CDR3 has 13 amino acids. The junction had 5 bases not matched to a gene; V was cut back by 4 bases and J by 6 bases. Germline lookup yields CDR1 MNHEY and CDR2 SVGEGT. The CDR3 loop is CASSFGGAREQYF. CDR3 bases: TGTGCCAGCAGTTTCGGGGGGGCTCGCGAGCAGTACTTC.

The CDR3 region is CASSQGQGSNYGYTF. The CDR3 coding sequence is TGTGCCAGCAGCCAGGGACAGGGCTCCAACTATGGCTACACCTTC. The chain has TRBV28 and TRBJ1-2; 9 bases match TRBD1. CDR1 is MDHEN, CDR2 SYDVKM, per germline. The V segment lost 6 bases and the J segment 2 bases; nucleotides outside the gene matches: 7. This CDR3 contains 15 residues.

The chain combines TRBV12-3 or TRBV12-4 with TRBJ2-5; 7 bases map to TRBD1. V lost 6 bases and J lost 2; bases outside the gene matches: 3. This CDR3 is built from 13 residues. DNA of the CDR3: TGTGCCAGCAGACCCAGGGGGCAAGAGACCCAGTACTTC. Protein product: CASRPRGQETQYF.